What follows describes a single T cell receptor (beta chain). The antigen is not known. Repertoires were generated with immunoSEQ multiplex PCR, while TCRdb's copy carries only in-frame clones and drops some. The sample includes approximately 100,000 clones, roughly 87% of them seen just once. This entry is derived from a study of T cell responses to AZD1222 COVID-19 vaccine. This CDR3 has 12 residues. CDR1 and CDR2 from the germline V gene are SGHRS and YFSETQ. V gave up 7 bases and J gave up 7 bases; unmatched junction bases: 5. Study conclusions and caveats: Donors were chiefly white British, with a greater number of females, and clonal diversity was perhaps underestimated. Spike as a whole was targeted by vaccine-associated CD4 TCRs, dominant at 160-218 and 743-854.

The sample consisted of peripheral blood, taken on day 0 of MenACWY control vaccination. The V and J genes are TRBV5-1 and TRBJ2-1; 7 bases map to TRBD1. This receptor was obtained from an adult in good health. The CDR3: CASHWGQNEQFF. The CDR3 DNA sequence: TGCGCCAGCCATTGGGGACAGAATGAGCAGTTCTTC.